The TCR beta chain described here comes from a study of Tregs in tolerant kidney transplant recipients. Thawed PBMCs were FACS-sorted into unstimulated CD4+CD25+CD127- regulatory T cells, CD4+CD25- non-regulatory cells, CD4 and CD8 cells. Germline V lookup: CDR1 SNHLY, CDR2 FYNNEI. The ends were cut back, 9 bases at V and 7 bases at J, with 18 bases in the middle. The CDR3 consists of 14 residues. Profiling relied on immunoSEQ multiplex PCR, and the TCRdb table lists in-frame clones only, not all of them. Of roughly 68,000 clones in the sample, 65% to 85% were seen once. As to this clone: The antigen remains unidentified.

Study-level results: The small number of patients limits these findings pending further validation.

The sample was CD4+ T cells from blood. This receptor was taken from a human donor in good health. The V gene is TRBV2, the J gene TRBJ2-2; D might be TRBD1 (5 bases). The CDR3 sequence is CARGAGRRDGELFF. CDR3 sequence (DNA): TGTGCCAGAGGGGCCGGCCGAAGGGACGGGGAGCTGTTTTTT. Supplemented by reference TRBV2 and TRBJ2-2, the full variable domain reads EPEVTQTPSHQVTQMGQEVILRCVPISNHLYFYWYRQILGQKVEFLVSFYNNEISEKSEIFDDQFSVERPDGSNFTLKIRSTKLEDSAMYFCARGAGRRDGELFFGEGSRLTVL.